These 11 T cell receptor delta chains were sequenced from one sample in a study of Vδ1+ human thymocytes. The study's findings and limits: Highly polyclonal TRG and TRD repertoires with Gaussian CDR3 length distributions appeared in thymus.

Extracted RNA was reverse transcribed into cDNA. The CDR3 regions were amplified by multiplex PCR from V-gene primers to a constant-region primer. TCRdb reprocessed the multiplex PCR reads through CATT. The sample holds 80,000 or so delta-chain clones; approximately 30% are singletons and the top ten take more than 0.25%. Antigens of these TCRs are unknown. Input material: Vdelta1+ gamma-delta thymocytes from the thymus. Noted subset: FACS-sorted CD3+ TCRalphabeta- TCRVdelta1+ TCRVdelta2- thymocytes. The origin of the receptors is a boy in the first two years of life who had congenital heart surgery.

The chain recombines TRDV1 with TRDJ1, with TRDD3 matching over 11 bases. The CDR3 has 20 amino acids. Germline lookup yields CDR1 TSWWSYY and CDR2 QGS. Unmatched junction bases numbered 20, after V lost 1 base and J lost 7 bases. As DNA, the CDR3 is TGTGCTCTTGGGGAACGGACCCATGTACTGGGGGATATATGTGGGGGTAAACTCATCTTT. It codes for CALGERTHVLGDICGGKLIF.

This clone has more than one count but fewer than ten. The chain couples TRDV1 to TRDJ1; possibly TRDD2 or TRDD3 for D (9 bases each). The germline V gene encodes CDR1 TSWWSYY and CDR2 QGS. Between the trimmed V and J ends, which lost 5 bases and 0 bases, there was a span of 25 bases. The CDR3 is 19 residues long. CDR3 loop: CALGTLPTLGDQYTDKLIF. In DNA form, the CDR3 reads TGTGCTCTTGGGACCCTTCCTACGCTGGGGGATCAGTACACCGATAAACTCATCTTT.

The chain recombines TRDV1 with TRDJ1; possibly TRDD3 for D (5 bases). V was cut by 1 base and J by 0 bases, with 18 bases left in between. The CDR3 is made up of 18 amino acids. The germline V gene encodes CDR1 TSWWSYY and CDR2 QGS. The CDR3 DNA follows: TGTGCTCTTGGGGAACCTCAGGGGACTTATCGGCACACCGATAAACTCATCTTT. Translated, it gives CALGEPQGTYRHTDKLIF.

The chain recombines TRDV1 with TRDJ1, with TRDD3 identical over 13 bases. V lost 0 bases, J lost 3 bases, and 7 bases stayed unmatched. CDR3 length equals 18 residues. Germline CDR1 reads TSWWSYY; CDR2 reads QGS. The CDR3 loop is CALGELTPTGGYADKLIF. The CDR3 coding sequence is TGTGCTCTTGGGGAACTTACTCCTACTGGGGGATACGCCGATAAACTCATCTTT.

This clone was seen once. At one end the junction does not follow the germline gene, possibly because of a read error. The V and J genes are TRDV1 and TRDJ1, with no clear D. CDR1 is TSWWSYY, CDR2 QGS, per germline. This CDR3 comprises 20 residues. The DNA of the CDR3 is TGTGCTCTTGGGGATACCTCACGTGATTTCGCCCCAATGTACACCGATAACCTCATCTTT. Encoded protein: CALGDTSRDFAPMYTDNLIF.

This rearrangement joins TRDV1 to TRDJ1; 11 nucleotides match TRDD3. Losses at the gene ends were 2 bases for V and 10 bases for J; bases not matched to a gene: 24. From germline, CDR1 is TSWWSYY and CDR2 QGS. CDR3 length equals 20 residues. CDR3 DNA: TGTGCTCTTGGGGAAGGGCCGGTGCTTAAGTTCCCTCTGGGGGATACAGGACTCATCTTT. Protein product: CALGEGPVLKFPLGDTGLIF.

The chain carries TRDV1 and TRDJ1, with D uncertain. Per germline, CDR1 TSWWSYY and CDR2 QGS. V gave up 0 bases and J gave up 0 bases, with 17 bases separating them. CDR3 length: 18 residues. CDR3 DNA sequence: TGTGCTCTTGGGGAACTAGTGTCCCCCCGGGTAAACACCGATAAACTCATCTTT. It specifies CALGELVSPRVNTDKLIF.

This clone was recorded a few times. V gene TRDV2 combines with J gene TRDJ1; 7 nucleotides line up with TRDD3. CDR3 length: 16 residues. Germline lookup yields CDR1 GEAIGNYY and CDR2 EKD. With V trimmed by 4 bases and J by 0 bases, 10 bases remained unmatched. CDR3 amino acids: CACESPRGGYTDKLIF. The CDR3 DNA reads TGTGCCTGTGAAAGTCCCCGCGGGGGATACACCGATAAACTCATCTTT.

The chain has TRDV1 and TRDJ1; D perhaps matches TRDD3 (6 bases). Germline V lookup: CDR1 TSWWSYY, CDR2 QGS. With 4 bases removed from V and 7 bases from J, the gap between germline ends came to 16 bases. CDR3 length: 14 residues. The CDR3 bases are TGTGCTCTTGGGGGACGAGGGGATCGAGGTAAACTCATCTTT. As protein: CALGGRGDRGKLIF.

This clone was observed a handful of times. The gene calls are TRDV1 and TRDJ1; 12 bases align to TRDD3. Germline V gene lookup returns CDR1 TSWWSYY and CDR2 QGS. The CDR3 consists of 22 residues. The V and J ends lost 0 bases and 7 bases, in that order; junction bases with no gene match: 24. CDR3 nucleotide sequence: TGTGCTCTTGGGGAACTAAGTCCTCCGGTTAGAACTGGGGGATACCACGGAGGTAAACTCATCTTT. As protein: CALGELSPPVRTGGYHGGKLIF.

V usage is TRDV1 and J usage is TRDJ1; either TRDD2 or TRDD3 may fit D (7 bases each). This CDR3 has 23 residues. Germline V lookup: CDR1 TSWWSYY, CDR2 QGS. V was pared by 6 bases and J by 0 bases, with 38 bases between. CDR3 in DNA: TGTGCTCTTGGAGTTTCCTACACTGACTGGGGCCGATCGGGCCTCATGTACACCGATAAACTCATCTTT. Translated: CALGVSYTDWGRSGLMYTDKLIF.